This TCR beta chain was identified during a study of patients and donors after allogeneic stem cell transplantation. The CDR3 runs 19 residues. TCRdb fed the RT-PCR reads into MiXCR, producing one record per CDR3 protein. This table holds fewer than 25,000 distinct CDR3 sequences, about 5% found once. Sequenced: blood, either unsorted or a sorted T cell fraction (not recorded which). The source is a human donor who was either an allogeneic HSCT recipient or a stem cell or donor lymphocyte infusion donor (not recorded which). It is not recorded whose cells these are; they may come from a transplant donor. V is TRBV21-1 and J is TRBJ1-5; no check of the table's D call, TRBD1, against the DNA was made. TRBV21-1 is noted as a pseudogene. Here the CDR3 DNA reads TGTGCCAGCAGCAAAAAGGGCCCCGGGACGGAAAGCCTCAATCAGCCCCAGCATTTT. Protein: CASSKKGPGTESLNQPQHF.